This T cell receptor (beta chain) comes out of a study of cytomegalovirus exposure and HLA in healthy donors. Overall study context: Among roughly 180 million T cells, an earlier analysis found around 100 million unique TCR beta sequences. Overall study results and limits: The authors confirmed in vitro that a few CMV-associated chains were specific for CMV antigens. TCR beta chains numbering about 160 were designated cytomegalovirus-associated.

Researchers ran the PCR with 60 Vbeta and 13 Jbeta primers. Repertoires were generated with immunoSEQ multiplex PCR, while TCRdb's copy carries only in-frame clones and drops some. The sample comprises 150,000 to 200,000 clones, over 70% of which are singletons, and more than 3% rests with the top ten. This CDR3 comprises 19 residues. Looked up from germline, CDR1 is SGDLS and CDR2 is YYNGEE. Unmatched junction bases numbered 16, after V lost 4 bases and J lost 3 bases. Turning to this clone: The antigen is undetermined.

The sample comprised PBMCs. V and J are TRBV9 and TRBJ2-2; TRBD1 matches 9 bases. The origin of this receptor is a male donor in good health and CMV-seronegative. CDR3 in DNA: TGTGCCAGCAGCCCCAGACAGGGGGGATTGGTTTTGGACACCGGGGAGCTGTTTTTT. Its translation is CASSPRQGGLVLDTGELFF. Based on the CDR3 plus reference TRBV9 and TRBJ2-2, the full variable domain is DSGVTQTPKHLITATGQRVTLRCSPRSGDLSVYWYQQSLDQGLQFLIQYYNGEERAKGNILERFSAQQFPDLHSELNLSSLELGDSALYFCASSPRQGGLVLDTGELFFGEGSRLTVL.